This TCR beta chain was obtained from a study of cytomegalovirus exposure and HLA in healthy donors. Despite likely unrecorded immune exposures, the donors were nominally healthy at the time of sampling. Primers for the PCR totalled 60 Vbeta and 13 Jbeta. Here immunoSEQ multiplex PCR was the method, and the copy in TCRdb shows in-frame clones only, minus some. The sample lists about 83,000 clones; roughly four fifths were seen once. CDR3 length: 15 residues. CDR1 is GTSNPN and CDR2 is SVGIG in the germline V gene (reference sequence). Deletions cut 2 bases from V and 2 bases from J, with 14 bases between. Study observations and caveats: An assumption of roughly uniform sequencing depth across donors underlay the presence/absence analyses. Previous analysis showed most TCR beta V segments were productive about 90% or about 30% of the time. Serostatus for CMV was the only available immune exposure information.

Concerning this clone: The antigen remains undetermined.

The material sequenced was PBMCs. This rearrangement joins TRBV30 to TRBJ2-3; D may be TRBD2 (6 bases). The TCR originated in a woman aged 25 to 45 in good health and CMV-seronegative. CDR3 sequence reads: CAWSRGSGDTDTQYF. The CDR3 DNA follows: TGTGCCTGGAGTCGGGGGTCTGGGGACACAGATACGCAGTATTTT.